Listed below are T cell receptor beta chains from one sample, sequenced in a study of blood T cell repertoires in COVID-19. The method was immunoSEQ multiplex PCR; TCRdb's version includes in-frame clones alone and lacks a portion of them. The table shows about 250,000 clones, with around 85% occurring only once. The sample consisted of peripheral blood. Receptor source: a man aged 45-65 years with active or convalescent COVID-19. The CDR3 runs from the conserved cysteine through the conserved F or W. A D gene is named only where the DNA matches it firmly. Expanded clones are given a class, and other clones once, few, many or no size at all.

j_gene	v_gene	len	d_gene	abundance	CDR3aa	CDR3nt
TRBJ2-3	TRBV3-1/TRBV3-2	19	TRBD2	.	CASSQGFERGVFGTDTQYF	TGTGCCAGCAGCCAAGGTTTCGAGCGGGGCGTCTTTGGCACAGATACGCAGTATTTT
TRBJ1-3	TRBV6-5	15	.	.	CASSYEHSSGNTIYF	TGTGCCAGCAGTTACGAGCACAGCTCTGGAAACACCATATATTTT
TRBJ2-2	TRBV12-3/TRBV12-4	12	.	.	CASSRGPGELFF	TGTGCCAGCAGTAGGGGTCCCGGGGAGCTGTTTTTT
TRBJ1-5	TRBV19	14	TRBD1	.	CASRTTGGNQPQHF	TGTGCCAGTAGGACGACAGGGGGCAATCAGCCCCAGCATTTT
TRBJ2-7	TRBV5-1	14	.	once	CASSLGGAGYEQYF	TGCGCCAGCAGCTTAGGTGGGGCTGGCTACGAGCAGTACTTC
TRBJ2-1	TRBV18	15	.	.	CASSPLSGRFNEQFF	TGTGCCAGCTCACCACTCAGCGGGCGCTTTAATGAGCAGTTCTTC
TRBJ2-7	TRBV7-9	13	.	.	CASSRQDSYEQYF	TGTGCCAGCAGCCGTCAGGACAGCTACGAGCAGTACTTC
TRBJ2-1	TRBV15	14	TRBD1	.	CATSSRQGGGEQFF	TGTGCCACCAGCAGCCGACAGGGGGGTGGTGAGCAGTTCTTC
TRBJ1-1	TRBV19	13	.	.	CASSIRPRYEAFF	TGTGCCAGTAGTATTCGCCCACGCTATGAAGCTTTCTTT
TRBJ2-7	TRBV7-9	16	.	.	CASSFGLGSGTYEQYF	TGTGCCAGCAGCTTTGGACTTGGGTCTGGAACCTACGAGCAGTACTTC
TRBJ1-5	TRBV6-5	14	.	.	CASSRGHSNQPQHF	TGTGCCAGCAGTAGGGGTCATAGCAATCAGCCCCAGCATTTT
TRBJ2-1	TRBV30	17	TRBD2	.	CAWRQGVRTSGRNEQFF	TGTGCCTGGAGGCAGGGCGTGAGGACTAGCGGGAGAAATGAGCAGTTCTTC
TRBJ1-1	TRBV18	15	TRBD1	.	CASSPLGQGEGEAFF	TGTGCCAGCTCACCCCTGGGACAGGGGGAGGGTGAAGCTTTCTTT
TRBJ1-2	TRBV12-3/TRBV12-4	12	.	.	CASDSDSSGYTF	TGTGCCAGCGATTCGGACTCCAGTGGCTACACCTTC
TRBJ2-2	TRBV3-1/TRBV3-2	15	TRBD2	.	CASSHGGMNTGELFF	TGTGCCAGCAGCCACGGGGGGATGAACACCGGGGAGCTGTTTTTT
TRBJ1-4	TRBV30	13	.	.	CAWSPGTLEKLFF	TGTGCCTGGTCACCCGGGACATTAGAAAAACTGTTTTTT
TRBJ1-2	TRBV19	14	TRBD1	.	CASSRTGANYGYTF	TGTGCCAGTAGTCGGACAGGGGCTAACTATGGCTACACCTTC
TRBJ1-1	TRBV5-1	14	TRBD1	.	CASSLGSGGRPAFF	TGCGCCAGCAGCTTGGGGTCAGGGGGACGGCCAGCTTTCTTT
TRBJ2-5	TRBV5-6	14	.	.	CASSLTETQETQYF	TGTGCCAGCAGCCTTACGGAGACCCAAGAGACCCAGTACTTC
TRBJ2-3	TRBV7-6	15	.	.	CASSSGDGMGDTQYF	TGTGCCAGCAGCTCAGGGGACGGGATGGGAGATACGCAGTATTTT
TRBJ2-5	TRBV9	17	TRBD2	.	CASSVAPGLAVQATQYF	TGTGCCAGCAGCGTAGCCCCGGGACTAGCGGTTCAGGCGACCCAGTACTTC
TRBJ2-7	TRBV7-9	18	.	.	CASSLGPSVSGGGYEQYF	TGTGCCAGCAGCTTAGGACCCAGCGTATCGGGCGGAGGATACGAGCAGTACTTC
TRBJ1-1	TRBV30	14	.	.	CAWSRGGAGTEAFF	TGTGCCTGGAGTAGGGGGGGCGCCGGAACTGAAGCTTTCTTT
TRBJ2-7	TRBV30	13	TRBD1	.	CAWSVGQVYEQYF	TGTGCCTGGAGTGTTGGACAGGTCTACGAGCAGTACTTC
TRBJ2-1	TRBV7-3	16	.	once	CASSLYLGSSYNEQFF	TGTGCCAGCAGCTTGTACCTAGGCAGCTCCTACAATGAGCAGTTCTTC
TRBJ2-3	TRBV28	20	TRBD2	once	CASSLGGLAGFSGRVDTQYF	TGTGCCAGCAGTTTAGGCGGACTAGCGGGATTTTCGGGGCGGGTAGATACGCAGTATTTT
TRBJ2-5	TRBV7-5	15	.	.	CVRSGDSSFGETQYF	TGTGTCAGAAGCGGGGACAGTTCTTTCGGAGAGACCCAGTACTTC
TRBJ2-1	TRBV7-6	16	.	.	CASSPERSSSYNEQFF	TGTGCCAGCAGCCCAGAGCGGAGTAGCTCCTACAATGAGCAGTTCTTC
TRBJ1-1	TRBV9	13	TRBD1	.	CASSLYDRGEAFF	TGTGCCAGCAGCCTATACGACAGGGGGGAAGCTTTCTTT